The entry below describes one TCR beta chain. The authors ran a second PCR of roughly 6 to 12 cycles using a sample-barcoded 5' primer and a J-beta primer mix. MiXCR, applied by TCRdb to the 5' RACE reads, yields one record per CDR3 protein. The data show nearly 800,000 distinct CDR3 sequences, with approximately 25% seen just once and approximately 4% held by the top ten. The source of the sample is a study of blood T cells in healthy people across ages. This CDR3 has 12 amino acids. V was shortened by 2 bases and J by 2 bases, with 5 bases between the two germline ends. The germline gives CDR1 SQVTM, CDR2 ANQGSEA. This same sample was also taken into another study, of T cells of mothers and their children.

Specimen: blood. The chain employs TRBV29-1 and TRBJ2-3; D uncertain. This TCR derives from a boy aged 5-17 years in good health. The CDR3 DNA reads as TGCAGCGTTGAAATTCTCACAGATACGCAGTATTTT. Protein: CSVEILTDTQYF.